This T cell receptor beta chain was sequenced during a study of beta chain features in type 1 diabetes. Study-level background: Age, gender and cell yields were alike across patients and healthy donors.

The study, taken as a whole, reports: For type 1 diabetes patients, VDJ junctions showed fewer insertions and more deletions. In every one of the four CD4+ subsets, TCRB CDR3s were moderately but significantly shorter in Type 1 diabetes patients. For patients, the naive, central memory and Treg TCRB repertoires appeared more alike than for healthy donors.

V lost 4 bases to trimming and J lost 2 bases, with 7 bases between them. There are 13 residues in the CDR3. CDR1 is SGHTA, CDR2 FQGNSA, per germline. Isolated RNA was reverse transcribed in full, so expressed TCRB transcripts were sequenced. Here immunoSEQ multiplex PCR was the method, and the copy in TCRdb shows in-frame clones only, minus some. The table has 500,000 to 850,000 clones, about an eighth seen once. A remark on this clone: What it binds is unknown. Other DNA sequences in the sample encode the same CDR3.

The sequenced sample consisted of naive CD4+ T cells from blood. The genes are TRBV7-2 and TRBJ2-3, with D unresolved. The source of this sequence is a man between 18 and 35 years old with type 1 diabetes. The CDR3 sequence: CASSSPNTDTQYF. CDR3 DNA: TGTGCCAGCAGCTCCCCGAACACAGATACGCAGTATTTT.